Presented here are 9 T cell receptor beta chains from one specimen sequenced in a study of T cell repertoires in cytomegalovirus infection. In TCRdb, the reads were re-called with MiXCR into one record per CDR3 protein. The sample yields around 900,000 distinct CDR3 sequences, under 40% seen once. For these TCRs, the target antigens are not known. This material consisted of cultured CD8+ T cells from PBMCs, taken from culture after CMV antigen stimulation. These receptors all stem from a human donor in good health (CMV status not recorded). Some clones in this sample may be carry-over from other donors' samples.

The chain couples TRBV27 to TRBJ2-1, with 7 bases matching TRBD2. The junction had 6 bases not matched to a gene; V was cut back by 6 bases and J by 1 base. The CDR3 length is 15 residues. The germline V gene has CDR1 MNHEY and CDR2 SMNVEV (reference sequence). CDR3 loop: CASSVVAGSYNEQFF. DNA for the CDR3: TGTGCCAGCAGCGTCGTAGCGGGTTCCTACAATGAGCAGTTCTTC.

This chain connects TRBV27 to TRBJ1-4; no clear D. The V end lost 0 bases, the J end lost 6 bases, and 11 bases lay between the germline ends. Germline assignment: CDR1 MNHEY and CDR2 SMNVEV (reference sequence). The CDR3 runs to 15 residues. CDR3 sequence reads: CASSLSKRSDEKLFF. For the CDR3, the DNA is TGTGCCAGCAGTTTATCGAAGCGTTCGGATGAAAAACTGTTTTTT.

The sample holds a few counts of this clonotype. The genes are TRBV7-2 and TRBJ1-1; no definite D call. V was cut by 5 bases and J by 1 base, with 11 bases left in between. The CDR3 spans 14 residues. The germline gives CDR1 SGHTA, CDR2 FQGNSA. CDR3 in amino acids: CASSITPGNTEAFF. Written as DNA, the CDR3 is TGTGCCAGCAGCATTACCCCGGGGAACACTGAAGCTTTCTTT.

The rearrangement joins TRBV7-2 to TRBJ1-2; 7 bases are a match to TRBD1. Trimming cost V 1 base and J 2 bases; bases outside gene matches: 7. CDR1 and CDR2 from the germline V gene are SGHTA and FQGNSA. This CDR3 spans 16 amino acids. The CDR3 DNA reads as TGTGCCAGCAGCTTAGAGTACAGGGGCCTAAACTATGGCTACACCTTC. Translation gives CASSLEYRGLNYGYTF.

This clonotype was detected only a few times. V usage is TRBV12-3 or TRBV12-4 and J usage is TRBJ2-1, with D tentatively TRBD1 or TRBD2 (5 bases each). This CDR3 is built from 17 residues. Trimming stripped 6 bases from V and 0 bases from J, with 18 bases between. The CDR3 DNA is TGTGCCAGCAGCCGGGACGGTCAAACAAGCTCCTACAATGAGCAGTTCTTC. Amino acids: CASSRDGQTSSYNEQFF.

The V and J genes are TRBV14 and TRBJ2-1; D possibly corresponds to TRBD2 (5 bases). CDR3 length: 12 residues. Trimming shortened V by 5 bases and J by 6 bases, and 8 bases separated the two germline ends. Germline V lookup: CDR1 SGHDN, CDR2 FVKESK. CDR3 protein: CASSFSANEQFF. CDR3 DNA sequence: TGTGCCAGCAGCTTTAGCGCCAATGAGCAGTTCTTC.

This clonotype occurred many times. This rearrangement joins TRBV7-8 to TRBJ2-3; D is possibly TRBD2 (7 bases). The V gene's germline CDR1 is SGHVS and CDR2 FQNEAQ. Trimming took off 2 bases at V and 1 base at J, with 13 bases between the two ends. This CDR3 spans 16 amino acids. The CDR3 DNA follows: TGTGCCAGCAGCTTAAGGGGGGGCCGGGGCACAGATACGCAGTATTTT. Protein product: CASSLRGGRGTDTQYF. The full variable domain, completed using reference TRBV7-8 and TRBJ2-3, is GAGVSQSPRYKVAKRGQDVALRCDPISGHVSLFWYQQALGQGPEFLTYFQNEAQLDKSGLPSDRFFAERPEGSVSTLKIQRTQQEDSAVYLCASSLRGGRGTDTQYFGPGTRLTVL.

V is TRBV4-2 and J is TRBJ2-2, with 8 bases lining up with TRBD1. Germline trimming cut 7 bases from V and 6 bases from J; bases unmatched to any gene: 10. Germline lookup yields CDR1 LGHNA and CDR2 YNFKEQ. The CDR3 consists of 15 residues. CDR3 amino acids: CASNPRGRSAGELFF. The CDR3 bases are TGTGCCAGCAACCCCAGGGGGCGAAGCGCCGGGGAGCTGTTTTTT.

The chain combines TRBV18 with TRBJ2-1, with 12 bases fitting TRBD2. Germline V gives CDR1 KGHSH, CDR2 LQKENI. The CDR3 sequence is 19 residues long. The V segment lost 3 bases and the J segment 8 bases; nucleotides outside the gene matches: 17. CDR3 sequence: CASSPFRASGGAVGDEQFF. The CDR3 bases are TGTGCCAGCTCACCGTTCAGGGCTAGCGGGGGGGCCGTTGGCGATGAGCAGTTCTTC.